This note documents a single T cell receptor (beta chain) sequence. Its antigen is not identified. Assay used: immunoSEQ multiplex PCR; TCRdb lists only in-frame clones, some missing. The table lists 2 million to 2.5 million clones, 85% to 95% of them singletons. The data stem from a study of shared clonotypes between healthy human individuals. Overall study results and limits: Larger estimated richness was generally seen in naive subsets than in memory subsets.

The V gene's germline CDR1 is KGHSH and CDR2 LQKENI. Trimming pared 8 bases from V and 5 bases from J, leaving 14 bases between. There are 13 residues in the CDR3. V and J are TRBV18 and TRBJ2-3; unclear D gene. The TCR was taken from a man in his late teens or twenties in good health. Some clones in this sample may be carry-over from other donors' samples. The specimen was naive CD4+ T cells from PBMCs. Subset specified: CD45RA+ positively selected. The CDR3 coding sequence is TGTGCCAGCCGCACCCCTGGGGTAGATACGCAGTATTTT. This sequence encodes CASRTPGVDTQYF.